What follows are 23 T cell receptor beta chains derived from one specimen sequenced in a study of cytomegalovirus exposure and HLA in healthy donors. In the PCR, 60 Vbeta and 13 Jbeta primers were used. The method was immunoSEQ multiplex PCR; TCRdb's version includes in-frame clones alone and lacks a portion of them. With some 110,000 clones in the sample, the ten largest clones hold about 2.7%. The sample consisted of PBMCs. The receptors here all came from a man younger than 40 in good health and CMV-seronegative.

The chain is built from TRBV7-2 and TRBJ2-7, with TRBD2 matching over 7 bases. J was trimmed by 3 bases and V by 1 base; bases with no gene match: 3. This CDR3 contains 14 residues. The V gene's germline CDR1 is SGHTA and CDR2 FQGNSA. In nucleotides, the CDR3 is TGTGCCAGCAGCTTAGAAGGCGGGAGCTACGAGCAGTACTTC. It yields the protein CASSLEGGSYEQYF.

This chain links TRBV2 with TRBJ2-3; 8 bases are shared with TRBD2. Germline V gene data show CDR1 as SNHLY and CDR2 as FYNNEI. V lost 1 base and J lost 4; bases outside the gene matches: 7. CDR3 length equals 16 residues. The CDR3 coding sequence is TGTGCCAGCAGTGAAGTTCTCGCGCGGGGGGCAGATACGCAGTATTTT. Translation gives CASSEVLARGADTQYF.

The chain is built from TRBV4-1 and TRBJ2-7; the D is unclear. V gave up 0 bases and J gave up 4 bases, with 13 bases separating them. Per germline, CDR1 MGHRA and CDR2 YSYEKL. The CDR3 is made up of 15 amino acids. In DNA form, the CDR3 reads TGCGCCAGCAGCCAAGATCGAAACAGCCAGTACGAGCAGTACTTC. Its translation is CASSQDRNSQYEQYF.

J is TRBJ1-1 and V is TRBV27; 8 bases match TRBD1. The V gene's germline CDR1 is MNHEY and CDR2 SMNVEV (reference sequence). The CDR3 length is 16 residues. V trimming: 5 bases; J trimming: 5 bases; junction bases outside the gene matches: 13. This CDR3 is CASSLYLGTGPTEAFF. CDR3 nucleotides: TGTGCCAGCAGTCTTTACCTGGGGACAGGCCCTACTGAAGCTTTCTTT.

The V call is TRBV6-6, the J call TRBJ2-1; D is ambiguous. CDR1 is MNHNY, CDR2 SVGAGI, per germline (reference sequence). Trimming took 2 bases from V and 6 from J, leaving 8 bases between them. The CDR3 loop spans 13 amino acids. CDR3 sequence reads: CASSYNEANEQFF. For the CDR3, the DNA is TGTGCCAGCAGTTACAACGAGGCCAATGAGCAGTTCTTC.

The V call is TRBV6-5, the J call TRBJ2-1; D might be TRBD2 (5 bases). Trimming took 5 bases from V and 1 from J, leaving 12 bases between them. CDR1 MNHEY and CDR2 SVGAGI come from the germline V gene. This CDR3 spans 15 amino acids. This CDR3 is CASSKYGESYNEQFF. CDR3 nucleotides: TGTGCCAGCAGTAAGTACGGGGAATCCTACAATGAGCAGTTCTTC.

In DNA form, the CDR3 reads TGTGCCAGCAGCACCCCACTAGCGGGAGTTAAAGATGAGCAGTTCTTC. Its translation is CASSTPLAGVKDEQFF. V gene TRBV9 combines with J gene TRBJ2-1, with 11 bases matching TRBD2. The CDR3 totals 16 residues. V was clipped by 4 bases and J by 8 bases; unmatched bases: 11. Germline V gene lookup returns CDR1 SGDLS and CDR2 YYNGEE.

The rearrangement uses TRBV25-1 and TRBJ2-7; 8 nucleotides line up with TRBD1. CDR1 is MGHDK, CDR2 SYGVNS, per germline. This CDR3 has 13 residues. J lost 5 bases, V lost 6 bases, and 6 bases had no gene match. CDR3 loop: CASRRTGRDEQYF. In DNA form, the CDR3 reads TGTGCCAGCAGACGGACAGGGCGGGACGAGCAGTACTTC.

This chain connects TRBV29-1 to TRBJ2-7, with 11 positions matching TRBD1. Germline V gives CDR1 SQVTM, CDR2 ANQGSEA. There are 14 residues in the CDR3. The V segment lost 3 bases and the J segment 2 bases; nucleotides outside the gene matches: 3. The CDR3 sequence: CSVEGQGVAYEQYF. For the CDR3, the DNA is TGCAGCGTTGAGGGACAGGGGGTCGCCTACGAGCAGTACTTC.

V gene TRBV7-3 combines with J gene TRBJ2-1, with D maybe TRBD2 (6 bases). The V gene lost 5 bases and the J gene lost 10 bases, with 15 bases spanning the gap. CDR3 length: 13 residues. Germline CDR1 reads SGHTA; CDR2 reads FQGTGA. CDR3 nucleotides: TGTGCCAGCAGCCCCAGACTAGTCGACGAGCAGTTCTTC. It specifies CASSPRLVDEQFF.

J is TRBJ2-2 and V is TRBV6-5; 7 bases agree with TRBD1. From germline, CDR1 is MNHEY and CDR2 SVGAGI. The V segment lost 5 bases and the J segment 6 bases; nucleotides outside the gene matches: 3. CDR3 length: 13 amino acids. CDR3 residues: CASSRQGPGELFF. CDR3 DNA: TGTGCCAGCAGTAGACAGGGTCCCGGGGAGCTGTTTTTT.

CDR3 nucleotides: TGTGCCAGCTCACCACCGAACTCGCAGGGGTCCGACGAGCAGTACTTC. Its protein product is CASSPPNSQGSDEQYF. This sequence joins TRBV18 and TRBJ2-7; TRBD1 is a possible D gene (6 bases). Germline CDR1 is KGHSH and CDR2 is LQKENI. The V gene lost 0 bases and the J gene lost 5 bases, with 17 bases spanning the gap. The CDR3 length is 16 residues.

The chain has TRBV4-1 and TRBJ2-3; 11 nucleotides agree with TRBD2. With V trimmed by 4 bases and J by 1 base, 10 bases remained unmatched. This CDR3 has 18 residues. Germline CDR1 reads MGHRA; CDR2 reads YSYEKL. This CDR3 reads CASSPGRLAGIGTDTQYF. As DNA, the CDR3 is TGCGCCAGCAGCCCTGGCAGACTAGCGGGAATCGGCACAGATACGCAGTATTTT.

V gene TRBV9 combines with J gene TRBJ1-1, with no clear D. This CDR3 spans 14 amino acids. CDR1 is SGDLS, CDR2 YYNGEE, per germline. V was cut by 0 bases and J by 1 base, with 7 bases left in between. The CDR3 nucleotides are TGTGCCAGCAGCGTAGAGTCCGGGAACACTGAAGCTTTCTTT. Translation: CASSVESGNTEAFF.

The chain has TRBV29-1 and TRBJ2-7; TRBD1 is a possible D gene (6 bases). The germline CDR1 and CDR2 sequences are SQVTM and ANQGSEA. The V end was cut by 7 bases, the J end by 1 base, with 14 bases between. This CDR3 has 13 residues. CDR3 region: CSAEDRKSYEQYF. The CDR3 DNA sequence: TGCAGCGCTGAGGACAGAAAGTCCTACGAGCAGTACTTC.

CDR3 DNA sequence: TGTGCCAGCAGCTTAGAGGGTCTAGCGGGAGTCTCTTACAATGAGCAGTTCTTC. This translates into CASSLEGLAGVSYNEQFF. The gene calls are TRBV11-2 and TRBJ2-1; 10 positions agree with TRBD2. This CDR3 is 18 amino acids long. V was pared by 0 bases and J by 4 bases, with 9 bases of the junction left unmatched. The germline gives CDR1 SGHAT, CDR2 FQNNGV.

V and J are TRBV6-5 and TRBJ2-3; weak D call: TRBD1 (6 bases). CDR3 length: 16 residues. Trimming pared 2 bases from V and 4 bases from J, leaving 16 bases between. Germline V CDR1 and CDR2: MNHEY, SVGAGI. CDR3 nucleotides: TGTGCCAGCAGTTACAAGTCAGGGGACGGTGCAGATACGCAGTATTTT. Translating gives CASSYKSGDGADTQYF.

The chain uses TRBV6-6 and TRBJ2-7; 7 nucleotides agree with TRBD1. With V trimmed by 5 bases and J by 2 bases, 3 bases remained unmatched. CDR3 length: 13 amino acids. Germline V lookup: CDR1 MNHNY, CDR2 SVGAGI (reference sequence). In DNA, the CDR3 is TGTGCCAGCAGTCGACAGGGTACCTACGAGCAGTACTTC. This translates into CASSRQGTYEQYF.

For this clone: Other nucleotide sequences from this sample produce the same CDR3. The chain links TRBV5-1 to TRBJ1-4, with 7 bases fitting TRBD1. The CDR3 is 15 residues long. Germline-derived CDR1 and CDR2 are SGHRS and YFSETQ. Trimming removed 2 bases from V and 2 bases from J; junction bases left unmatched: 3. CDR3 protein: CASSFEGATNEKLFF. The CDR3 DNA follows: TGCGCCAGCAGCTTCGAGGGGGCGACTAATGAAAAACTGTTTTTT.

The V call is TRBV19, the J call TRBJ2-3; possible D gene TRBD1, 6 bases. The CDR3 covers 14 residues. Trimming removed 4 bases at V and 4 bases at J, with 12 bases between. Looked up from germline, CDR1 is LNHDA and CDR2 is SQIVND (reference sequence). The CDR3, as DNA: TGTGCCAGTAGTACCCAGGGGAGCCCAGATACGCAGTATTTT. It yields the protein CASSTQGSPDTQYF.

The V and J genes are TRBV30 and TRBJ1-2; 8 bases are shared with TRBD1. After removal of 5 bases from V and 8 bases from J, the junction contained 4 bases not matched to a gene. The CDR3 extends over 11 amino acids. CDR1 is GTSNPN, CDR2 SVGIG, per germline (reference sequence). The CDR3 region is CAWEDRAGYTF. DNA for the CDR3: TGTGCCTGGGAGGACAGGGCGGGCTACACCTTC.

The rearrangement uses TRBV7-2 and TRBJ2-3, with TRBD2 identical over 15 bases. This CDR3 has 18 residues. V gave up 1 base and J gave up 8 bases; unmatched junction bases: 10. Germline V CDR1 and CDR2: SGHTA, FQGNSA. Here the CDR3 DNA reads TGTGCCAGCAGCTTAGGGGGACTAGCGGGAGGCTCCGGTGGTACGCAGTATTTT. It codes for CASSLGGLAGGSGGTQYF.

This rearrangement joins TRBV6-5 to TRBJ2-5, with 7 bases aligning to TRBD2. Germline CDR1 and CDR2: MNHEY and SVGAGI. The CDR3 is 16 amino acids. Unmatched junction bases numbered 8, after V lost 0 bases and J lost 4 bases. The CDR3 is CASSYSFAGVGETQYF. CDR3 DNA sequence: TGTGCCAGCAGTTACTCGTTTGCGGGAGTAGGAGAGACCCAGTACTTC.